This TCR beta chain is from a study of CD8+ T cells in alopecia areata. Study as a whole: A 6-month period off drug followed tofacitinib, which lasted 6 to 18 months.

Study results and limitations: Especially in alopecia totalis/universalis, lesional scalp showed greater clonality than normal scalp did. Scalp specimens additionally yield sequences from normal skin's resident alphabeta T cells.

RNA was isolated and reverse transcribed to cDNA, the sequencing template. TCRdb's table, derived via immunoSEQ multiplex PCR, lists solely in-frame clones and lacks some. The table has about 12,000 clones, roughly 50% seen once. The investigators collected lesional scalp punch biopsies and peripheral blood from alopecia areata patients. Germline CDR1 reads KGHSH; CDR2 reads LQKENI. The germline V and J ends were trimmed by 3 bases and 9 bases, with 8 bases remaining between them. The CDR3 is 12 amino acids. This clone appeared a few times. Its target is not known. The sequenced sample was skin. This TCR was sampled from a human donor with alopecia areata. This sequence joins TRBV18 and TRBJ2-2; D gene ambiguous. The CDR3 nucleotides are TGTGCCAGCTCACCTATGGGCCGGGAGCTGTTTTTT. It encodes CASSPMGRELFF.